The source of this T cell receptor beta chain is a study of spatial heterogeneity in lung cancer. For the study at large: Among detected sequences, beta-chain ones consistently exceeded alpha-chain ones in number.

This clonotype was seen more than once but under ten times. The V gene lost 3 bases and the J gene lost 10 bases, with 13 bases spanning the gap. The CDR3 is 14 residues long. Germline CDR1 reads MNHEY; CDR2 reads SMNVEV (reference sequence). Indicated time point: blood at routine non-recurrence follow-up after resection. From tumor, nontumor lung or frozen PBMC, whole RNA was taken unsorted for sequencing. TCRdb recomputed calls from the 5' RACE reads with MiXCR, one row per CDR3 protein. The sample has 40,000 to 45,000 distinct CDR3 sequences, 22% seen once; the top ten hold less than 9.5%. The J gene is TRBJ1-6, the V gene TRBV27; D gene ambiguous. The sequence derives from a female donor with early-stage non-small cell lung cancer. The sample consisted of PBMCs, taken at follow-up. The CDR3 is CASSFTQLRSPLHF. The CDR3 DNA follows: TGTGCCAGCAGTTTTACCCAATTGAGGTCACCCCTCCACTTT.